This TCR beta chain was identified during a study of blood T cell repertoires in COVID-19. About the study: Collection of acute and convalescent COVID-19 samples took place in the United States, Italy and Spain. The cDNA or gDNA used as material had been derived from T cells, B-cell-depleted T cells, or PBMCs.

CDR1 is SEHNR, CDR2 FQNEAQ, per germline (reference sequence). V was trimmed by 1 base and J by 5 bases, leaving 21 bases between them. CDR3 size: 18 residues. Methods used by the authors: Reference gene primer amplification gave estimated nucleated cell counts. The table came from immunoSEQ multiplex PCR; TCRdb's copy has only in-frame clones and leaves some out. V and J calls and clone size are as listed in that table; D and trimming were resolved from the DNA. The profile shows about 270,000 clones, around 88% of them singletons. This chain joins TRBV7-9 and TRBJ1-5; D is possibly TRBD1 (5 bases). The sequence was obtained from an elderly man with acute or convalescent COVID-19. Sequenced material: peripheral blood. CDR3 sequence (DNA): TGTGCCAGCAGCTTAGGGGGCGGGGGACGCCCGAGGGATCAGCCCCAGCATTTT. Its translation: CASSLGGGGRPRDQPQHF.